Sequencing of this TCR beta chain was carried out in a study of T cell repertoires in cytomegalovirus infection. Concerning this clonotype itself: What it binds is not known. The germline gene is not matched at one end of the junction; a read error may be the cause.

TCRdb re-called the reads with MiXCR, one entry per CDR3 protein. Of hundreds of thousands of distinct CDR3 sequences detected, 33% appear once; the ten largest clones hold roughly 20%. The sample consisted of cultured PBMCs, taken from culture after CMV antigen stimulation. The TCR was taken from a human donor in good health (CMV status not recorded). Some clones in this sample may be carry-over from other donors' samples.

The CDR3 nucleotides read TGTGCCGGCAGCCGGCGGGGAAGCACAGATACGCAGTATTTT. It yields the protein CAGSRRGSTDTQYF. The V call is TRBV6-2 or TRBV6-3, the J call TRBJ2-3; a possible D gene is TRBD2 (6 bases). The CDR3 contains 14 residues. CDR1 and CDR2 (germline): MNHEY, SVGEGT.